The text below deals with one TCR beta chain. This receptor's antigen is unknown. Without the conserved terminal phenylalanine or tryptophan, this CDR3 likely stems from a read error. No DNA is shown, since the ends of the CDR3 on it are uncertain; the CDR3 is the one TCRdb lists. These data originate in a study of blood T cell repertoires in COVID-19 (dated by TCRdb to 2020 to 2021). For the study in its entirety: Collaborator samples came from the United States, Italy and Spain and covered acute and convalescent phases of COVID-19. The sample metadata nearly always contained a de-identified subject ID, COVID-19 status, age in years and sex. A freely available public database, intended as a resource for researchers studying the immune response to SARS-CoV-2, is where the repertoires were released. The prospective study material was composed of cDNA or gDNA derived from T cells, B-cell-depleted T cells, or PBMCs. Where available, HLA class I and class II types were obtained from metadata supplied by the sample provider rather than from assay-based typing. The samples were drawn from two sources: the first 160 participants of the ongoing ImmuneRACE study, and over 950 subjects contributed by 6 global collaborators. Subjects who had been exposed to COVID-19, were actively infected with it, or had recovered from it provided the deeply sampled blood TCRbeta repertoires that made up the dataset. On the study overall, not on this receptor specifically: The quantity of clinical and demographic metadata differed by source and by participant and was supplied without curation.

The CDR3 is 13 amino acids in total, end residues counted. In the germline V gene, CDR1 corresponds to SGHRS and CDR2 to YFSETQ. TCRbeta CDR3 regions were amplified from genomic DNA using the immunoSEQ Assay, a bias-controlled multiplex PCR. From the authors' description of their analysis: Within the assay, amplification of reference gene primers was used to estimate how many nucleated cells each sample contained. Sequence reads were collapsed and filtered to measure the absolute abundance of every unique TCRbeta CDR3 rearrangement. For each sample, productive Simpson clonality was calculated by taking the square root of Simpson's diversity index across productive rearrangements. As stored in TCRdb, this immuneACCESS dataset retains in-frame rearrangements with V and J assigned. A fraction of the clones does not appear; measured against another copy, unresolved V genes explain less than half of the discrepancy, and the remainder lacks a known reason. From that table come the V and J calls and clone size; the DNA was used to work out D and trimming. A total of fewer than 350,000 clones appear in this sample, roughly 93% of them only once. Roughly 2.1% of the sample is held by the ten biggest clonotypes.

In the prospective study, participants were about 18 to 95 years old, resided in 24 geographic areas of the United States, and were enrolled through a virtual design. Cohort assignment in the prospective study relied on participant-reported clinical history from a screening survey and a study questionnaire. In the prospective study, whole blood, serum and a nasopharyngeal or oropharyngeal swab were collected from each participant by mobile phlebotomists. Over a 2-month period, participants in the prospective study had the option of providing additional blood draws and questionnaires. Blood samples from the prospective study were shipped frozen or at room temperature prior to DNA extraction.

The sample comprised PBMCs or T cells enriched from blood (not recorded which). The chain links TRBV5-1 with TRBJ2-7; the tabulated D call, TRBD2, remains unverified against the DNA. This clonotype was obtained from a middle-aged woman with acute COVID-19. The CDR3 corresponds to CASSLELGSGSSL.